The rows below give T cell receptor beta chains drawn from one sample of a study of blood T cells in healthy people across ages. TCRdb analysed the 5' RACE reads with MiXCR anew, one entry per CDR3 protein. The table has 1.5 million or so distinct CDR3 sequences, about 45% seen once. Sample: blood. The receptor set was obtained from a woman aged 18 to 35 in good health. Both conserved end residues are part of each CDR3. The order of the fields is clone size, V gene, CDR3 length, J gene, D gene, CDR3 protein, CDR3 DNA. A D gene is named only where the DNA matches it firmly. Part of the rows lack a size; the others show once, few, many or a class for expanded clones.

clone_size: once
v_call: TRBV20-1
cdr3_length: 11
j_call: TRBJ1-1
d_call: NA
cdr3_aa: CSAIREARAFF
cdr3_nt: TGCAGTGCCATCAGGGAGGCGAGAGCTTTCTTT

clone_size: NA
v_call: TRBV10-1
cdr3_length: 16
j_call: TRBJ2-5
d_call: TRBD2
cdr3_aa: CASSEIQREAYNEQYF
cdr3_nt: TGCGCCAGCAGTGAGATCCAGCGGGAGGCCTACAATGAGCAGTACTTC

clone_size: NA
v_call: TRBV11-2
cdr3_length: 17
j_call: TRBJ2-1
d_call: TRBD2
cdr3_aa: CASSLAQLAGGPNEQFF
cdr3_nt: TGTGCCAGCAGCTTAGCCCAACTAGCGGGAGGACCCAATGAGCAGTTCTTC

clone_size: few
v_call: TRBV18
cdr3_length: 11
j_call: TRBJ1-2
d_call: NA
cdr3_aa: CASSPRYGYTF
cdr3_nt: TGTGCCAGCTCACCACGCTATGGCTACACCTTC

clone_size: NA
v_call: TRBV10-3
cdr3_length: 15
j_call: TRBJ1-5
d_call: NA
cdr3_aa: CAISESSVGNQPQHF
cdr3_nt: TGTGCCATCAGTGAGTCTTCAGTAGGTAATCAGCCCCAGCATTTT

clone_size: NA
v_call: TRBV27
cdr3_length: 14
j_call: TRBJ2-5
d_call: NA
cdr3_aa: CASSLFGEPGTQYF
cdr3_nt: TGTGCCAGCAGTTTATTCGGGGAACCCGGGACCCAGTACTTC

clone_size: few
v_call: TRBV6-1
cdr3_length: 13
j_call: TRBJ2-5
d_call: NA
cdr3_aa: CASRGHLQETQYF
cdr3_nt: TGTGCCAGCAGGGGACACCTCCAAGAGACCCAGTACTTC

clone_size: NA
v_call: TRBV30
cdr3_length: 12
j_call: TRBJ1-1
d_call: TRBD1
cdr3_aa: CAWSATGGAAFF
cdr3_nt: TGTGCCTGGAGCGCTACAGGGGGCGCAGCTTTCTTT

clone_size: NA
v_call: TRBV2
cdr3_length: 15
j_call: TRBJ2-1
d_call: TRBD2
cdr3_aa: CASSVFSGSYNEQFF
cdr3_nt: TGTGCCAGCAGTGTTTTTAGCGGGAGTTACAATGAGCAGTTCTTC

clone_size: NA
v_call: TRBV4-1
cdr3_length: 13
j_call: TRBJ2-1
d_call: NA
cdr3_aa: CASSPNLRETQFF
cdr3_nt: TGCGCCAGCAGCCCGAATCTCAGAGAGACCCAGTTCTTC

clone_size: NA
v_call: TRBV9
cdr3_length: 13
j_call: TRBJ2-5
d_call: TRBD2
cdr3_aa: CASSVNSGSVQYF
cdr3_nt: TGTGCCAGCAGCGTCAATAGCGGGAGTGTCCAGTACTTC

clone_size: NA
v_call: TRBV21-1
cdr3_length: 23
j_call: TRBJ2-3
d_call: NA
cdr3_aa: CATDQHFVVRVSPSGSSTDTQYF
cdr3_nt: TGTGCTACCGACCAGCATTTCGTTGTTCGGGTTTCCCCTAGCGGGAGTTCAACAGATACGCAGTATTTT

clone_size: NA
v_call: TRBV27
cdr3_length: 16
j_call: TRBJ1-5
d_call: NA
cdr3_aa: CASSSWTDASNQPQHF
cdr3_nt: TGTGCCAGCAGTTCCTGGACAGACGCGAGCAATCAGCCCCAGCATTTT

clone_size: NA
v_call: TRBV12-3/TRBV12-4
cdr3_length: 16
j_call: TRBJ2-3
d_call: TRBD2
cdr3_aa: CASSTLAGARTDTQYF
cdr3_nt: TGTGCCAGCAGTACCCTAGCGGGGGCTCGCACAGATACGCAGTATTTT

clone_size: few
v_call: TRBV7-2
cdr3_length: 15
j_call: TRBJ2-7
d_call: NA
cdr3_aa: CASSLSGALSYEQYF
cdr3_nt: TGTGCCAGCAGCTTATCGGGGGCCCTCTCCTACGAGCAGTACTTC

clone_size: many
v_call: TRBV5-6
cdr3_length: 17
j_call: TRBJ2-1
d_call: TRBD2
cdr3_aa: CASSYFEGLESYNEQFF
cdr3_nt: TGTGCCAGCAGCTACTTTGAGGGACTAGAGTCCTACAATGAGCAGTTCTTC